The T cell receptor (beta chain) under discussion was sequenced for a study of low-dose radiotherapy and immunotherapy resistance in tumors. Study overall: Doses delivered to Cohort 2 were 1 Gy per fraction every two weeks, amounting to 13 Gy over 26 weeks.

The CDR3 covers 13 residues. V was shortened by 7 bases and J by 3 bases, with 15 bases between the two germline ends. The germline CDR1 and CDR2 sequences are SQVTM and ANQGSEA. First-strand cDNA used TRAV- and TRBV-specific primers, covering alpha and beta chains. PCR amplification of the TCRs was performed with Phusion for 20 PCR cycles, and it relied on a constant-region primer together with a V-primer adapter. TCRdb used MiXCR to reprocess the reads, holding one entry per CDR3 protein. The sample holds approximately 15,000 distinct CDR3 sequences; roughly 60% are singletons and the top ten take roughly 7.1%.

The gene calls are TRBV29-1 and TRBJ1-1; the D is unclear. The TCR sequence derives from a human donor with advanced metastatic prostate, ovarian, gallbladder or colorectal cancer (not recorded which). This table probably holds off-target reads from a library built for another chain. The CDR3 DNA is TGCAGCGCCTTCATTCACCGGGACACTGAAGCTTTCTTT. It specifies CSAFIHRDTEAFF.